The rows below give T cell receptor beta chains drawn from one sample of a study of cytomegalovirus exposure and HLA in healthy donors. The assay was immunoSEQ multiplex PCR, and TCRdb's table has in-frame clones only and misses some. This repertoire shows about 120,000 clones, roughly 9% found once; its top ten account for less than 6.5%. Source material: PBMCs. The origin of the receptors is a woman aged 40 to 55 in good health and CMV-seropositive. The conserved cysteine and the conserved F or W are not part of the CDR3 here. Part of the rows lack a size; the others show once, few, many or a class for expanded clones.

abundance	v_gene	CDR3aa
few	TRBV6-5	ASSTGNTEAF
few	TRBV2	ASTEGGAYEQY
few	TRBV6-6	ASSYEPGRGTEAF
many	TRBV19	ASRIQGDWNTGELF
many	TRBV14	ASSHLGLAETGELF
.	TRBV5-1	ASSFTGGGGYEQY
.	TRBV5-6	ASSYSPGQGDEAF
.	TRBV2	ASSDPNRGSNQPQH
.	TRBV10-1	ASSGRRDRATYEQY
few	TRBV14	ASSQDLRGTQY
.	TRBV6-6	ASSYSNRVRNSPLH
few	TRBV19	ASSKPTSGGKDEQF
few	TRBV6-1	ASHRQGSNQPQH
.	TRBV7-9	ASSPGTSQDTQY
.	TRBV2	ASSAGQGAGELF
.	TRBV19	ASSIPGQGGSYEQY
.	TRBV2	ASRGPLGGSNQPQH
.	TRBV30	AWSGGLARSDTQY
few	TRBV25-1	ASSEYGRAGGRSHEQF
.	TRBV2	ASRGQGSSYNEQF
.	TRBV19	ASSMVRERGNTEAF
.	TRBV13	ASSLGLGGLAGITQY
few	TRBV7-8	ASSLNPGPYEQY
.	TRBV7-8	ASSLKDSPRRYGYT
.	TRBV30	AWIQVNEQF
.	TRBV19	PGGTSGVSGEETQY
few	TRBV5-4	ASSLEQANTEAF
few	TRBV2	ASSETGNTEAF
few	TRBV6-5	ASGPDSEETQY
few	TRBV5-4	ASSLDRDRRAF
.	TRBV21-1	ASSNGTGGLFPYEQY
.	TRBV9	ASSVLGLADEETQY
.	TRBV5-4	ASRGQGRVHGYT
.	TRBV6-1	ASSEFRGANEKLF
few	TRBV14	ASSQGQGNYGYT
few	TRBV5-1	ATTLRTPSTDTQY
.	TRBV6-1	ASSYRGFDYEQY
.	TRBV18	ASRQGAGDEQY
few	TRBV4-1	ASSQEPRGTDTQY
few	TRBV27	ASSLLKRGNSYEQY
few	TRBV6-4	ASSDRGGDNEQF
.	TRBV7-2	ATAPGGFGYGYT
.	TRBV6-1	ASSDRGLMNTEAF
.	TRBV30	AWSPRDGNTEAF
.	TRBV9	ASTTTGEDNEQF
.	TRBV19	ASSPTGHMNTEAF
few	TRBV18	ASSLRGTGEKLF
.	TRBV10-3	AISESSQGRNEQY
few	TRBV7-8	ASSQWDRDHNGYT
few	TRBV19	ASKATAMNTEAF
.	TRBV29-1	SVRSDRADTQY
.	TRBV5-4	ASRRDREIHEQY